Listed below are T cell receptor beta chains from one sample, sequenced in a study of cytomegalovirus exposure and HLA in healthy donors. Profiled with immunoSEQ multiplex PCR; TCRdb holds only in-frame clones, not every one. The top ten hold over 7.5% of the sample, which has more than 75,000 clones, approximately 69% seen once. The sample taken for sequencing was PBMCs. These receptors came from a man aged 40-55 years in good health and CMV-seropositive. Each CDR3 is given with its conserved first and last residue. Fields, in order: clone size, V gene, D gene, J gene, CDR3 protein, CDR3 DNA. A D gene is named only where the DNA matches it firmly. The size of a clone is reported for some rows only, either as once, few or many, or as a class for expanded clones.

size: -; V: TRBV9; D: TRBD1; J: TRBJ1-2; CDR3: CASSVGTGVGYTF; DNA: TGTGCCAGCAGCGTCGGGACAGGGGTTGGCTACACCTTC
size: -; V: TRBV9; D: -; J: TRBJ2-2; CDR3: CASSTLGLNTGELFF; DNA: TGTGCCAGCAGCACTCTAGGACTCAACACCGGGGAGCTGTTTTTT
size: once; V: TRBV19; D: TRBD1; J: TRBJ1-1; CDR3: CASKATGATEAFF; DNA: TGTGCCAGTAAGGCCACAGGGGCGACTGAAGCTTTCTTT
size: -; V: TRBV2; D: TRBD1; J: TRBJ1-6; CDR3: CASRNLLTGAHYNSPLHF; DNA: TGTGCCAGCAGGAACCTCCTCACAGGGGCCCACTATAATTCACCCCTCCACTTT
size: -; V: TRBV7-6; D: -; J: TRBJ2-2; CDR3: CASSYRNTGELFF; DNA: TGTGCCAGCAGCTACAGGAACACCGGGGAGCTGTTTTTT
size: -; V: TRBV4-2; D: TRBD2; J: TRBJ2-7; CDR3: CASSQVGTSGSYEQYF; DNA: TGTGCCAGCAGCCAAGTCGGGACTAGCGGCAGCTACGAGCAGTACTTC
size: -; V: TRBV7-6; D: TRBD1; J: TRBJ1-2; CDR3: CASSLGGTGRNGYTF; DNA: TGTGCCAGCAGCTTAGGGGGGACAGGGAGGAATGGCTACACCTTC
size: -; V: TRBV6-1; D: TRBD1; J: TRBJ2-5; CDR3: CASRPTGGSETQYF; DNA: TGTGCCAGCAGGCCGACAGGGGGCTCGGAGACCCAGTACTTC
size: -; V: TRBV11-3; D: TRBD1; J: TRBJ1-4; CDR3: CANRQGVEKLFF; DNA: TGTGCCAACCGACAGGGGGTTGAAAAACTGTTTTTT
size: -; V: TRBV7-9; D: TRBD1; J: TRBJ1-4; CDR3: CASSYRGSNEKLFF; DNA: TGTGCCAGCAGCTACAGGGGTTCTAATGAAAAACTGTTTTTT
size: -; V: TRBV5-1; D: TRBD1; J: TRBJ2-5; CDR3: CASSLNPGQGGETQYF; DNA: TGCGCCAGCAGCTTGAACCCTGGACAGGGAGGAGAGACCCAGTACTTC
size: -; V: TRBV12-5; D: -; J: TRBJ1-5; CDR3: CASGLRDQPQHF; DNA: TGTGCTAGTGGTTTGAGAGATCAGCCCCAGCATTTT
size: -; V: TRBV18; D: -; J: TRBJ2-3; CDR3: CASSPPSGLSTDTQYF; DNA: TGTGCCAGCTCACCCCCAAGCGGGCTTAGCACAGATACGCAGTATTTT
size: -; V: TRBV5-1; D: TRBD2; J: TRBJ2-7; CDR3: CASSLSGRGEQYF; DNA: TGCGCCAGCAGCTTGTCAGGGAGGGGCGAGCAGTACTTC
size: few; V: TRBV15; D: -; J: TRBJ2-2; CDR3: CATSRGFGDVGGELFF; DNA: TGTGCCACCAGCAGAGGGTTCGGGGATGTAGGCGGGGAGCTGTTTTTT
size: once; V: TRBV4-2; D: -; J: TRBJ1-2; CDR3: CASSPLGGNYGYTF; DNA: TGTGCCAGCAGCCCATTAGGGGGAAACTATGGCTACACCTTC
size: -; V: TRBV7-8; D: -; J: TRBJ1-6; CDR3: CASKGVTSPLHF; DNA: TGTGCCAGCAAGGGGGTCACTTCACCCCTCCACTTT
size: -; V: TRBV11-2; D: TRBD2; J: TRBJ2-7; CDR3: CASSLGSGGYEQYF; DNA: TGTGCCAGCAGCTTAGGTAGCGGGGGGTACGAGCAGTACTTC
size: -; V: TRBV5-1; D: -; J: TRBJ2-1; CDR3: CASKEGAGNEQFF; DNA: TGCGCCAGCAAGGAGGGGGCGGGCAATGAGCAGTTCTTC
size: -; V: TRBV5-1; D: -; J: TRBJ2-3; CDR3: CASSLEGGRTDTQYF; DNA: TGCGCCAGCAGCTTGGAAGGGGGAAGGACAGATACGCAGTATTTT
size: -; V: TRBV6-5; D: -; J: TRBJ1-1; CDR3: CASSYSGKRQTEAFF; DNA: TGTGCCAGCAGTTACTCAGGTAAACGACAGACTGAAGCTTTCTTT
size: -; V: TRBV9; D: TRBD1; J: TRBJ2-2; CDR3: CASSFRDRDTGELFF; DNA: TGTGCCAGCAGCTTCCGGGACAGGGACACCGGGGAGCTGTTTTTT
size: -; V: TRBV15; D: TRBD1; J: TRBJ2-1; CDR3: CATSSLLTGTNNEQFF; DNA: TGTGCCACCAGCAGTCTTTTGACAGGGACCAACAATGAGCAGTTCTTC
size: -; V: TRBV11-2; D: TRBD1; J: TRBJ2-7; CDR3: CASSSGTGGYEQYF; DNA: TGTGCCAGCAGCTCCGGGACAGGGGGTTACGAGCAGTACTTC
size: -; V: TRBV6-1; D: TRBD1; J: TRBJ2-5; CDR3: CASSTGTGGGETQYF; DNA: TGTGCCAGCAGTACCGGGACAGGGGGCGGCGAGACCCAGTACTTC
size: -; V: TRBV27; D: TRBD1; J: TRBJ1-4; CDR3: CASSRTGATNEKLFF; DNA: TGTGCCAGCAGTAGGACAGGTGCAACTAATGAAAAACTGTTTTTT
size: -; V: TRBV5-1; D: -; J: TRBJ1-5; CDR3: CASSVGTTRDQPQHF; DNA: TGCGCCAGCAGCGTCGGAACCACCAGGGATCAGCCCCAGCATTTT
size: -; V: TRBV6-5; D: -; J: TRBJ2-2; CDR3: CASSLLGAGELFF; DNA: TGTGCCAGCAGTCTTCTAGGAGCCGGGGAGCTGTTTTTT
size: -; V: TRBV11-2; D: -; J: TRBJ1-1; CDR3: CASSYSGDTEAFF; DNA: TGTGCCAGCAGCTACAGCGGGGACACTGAAGCTTTCTTT
size: -; V: TRBV2; D: TRBD2; J: TRBJ2-7; CDR3: CASREESYEQYF; DNA: TGTGCCAGCCGGGAGGAGAGTTACGAGCAGTACTTC
size: -; V: TRBV6-4; D: -; J: TRBJ1-1; CDR3: CASSVQITEAFF; DNA: TGTGCCAGCAGTGTGCAGATCACTGAAGCTTTCTTT
size: -; V: TRBV28; D: -; J: TRBJ1-2; CDR3: CASTVGGGGYTF; DNA: TGTGCCAGCACCGTCGGGGGGGGTGGCTACACCTTC
size: -; V: TRBV19; D: TRBD2; J: TRBJ2-7; CDR3: CASSLRLAGEQYF; DNA: TGTGCCAGTAGTTTACGACTAGCGGGGGAGCAGTACTTC
size: -; V: TRBV28; D: -; J: TRBJ1-2; CDR3: CASSLGNRLYGYTF; DNA: TGTGCCAGCAGTTTAGGCAACAGGCTCTATGGCTACACCTTC
size: -; V: TRBV2; D: TRBD2; J: TRBJ2-1; CDR3: CASTDSGGYNEQFF; DNA: TGTGCCAGCACCGATAGCGGGGGGTACAATGAGCAGTTCTTC
size: -; V: TRBV27; D: TRBD1; J: TRBJ1-2; CDR3: CASSPTGTGFGYTF; DNA: TGTGCCAGCAGTCCAACAGGGACAGGGTTTGGCTACACCTTC
size: -; V: TRBV15; D: TRBD1; J: TRBJ2-3; CDR3: CATSGDRVTDTQYF; DNA: TGTGCCACCAGCGGGGACAGGGTGACAGATACGCAGTATTTT
size: -; V: TRBV7-2; D: -; J: TRBJ2-1; CDR3: CASSLVVGGYNEQFF; DNA: TGTGCCAGCAGCTTAGTTGTAGGGGGATACAATGAGCAGTTCTTC
size: -; V: TRBV11-2; D: -; J: TRBJ1-4; CDR3: CASSLRGSNEKLFF; DNA: TGTGCCAGCAGCCTAAGGGGGTCTAATGAAAAACTGTTTTTT
size: -; V: TRBV5-6; D: TRBD2; J: TRBJ2-3; CDR3: CASSGPGLAGYSTDTQYF; DNA: TGTGCCAGCAGTGGACCGGGACTAGCGGGTTATAGCACAGATACGCAGTATTTT
size: -; V: TRBV19; D: -; J: TRBJ2-1; CDR3: CASYGGNMNEQFF; DNA: TGTGCCAGTTATGGCGGGAATATGAATGAGCAGTTCTTC
size: -; V: TRBV25-1; D: TRBD1; J: TRBJ2-1; CDR3: CASSTSTGKSYNEQFF; DNA: TGTGCCAGCAGTACATCGACAGGGAAGTCCTACAATGAGCAGTTCTTC
size: once; V: TRBV9; D: -; J: TRBJ2-7; CDR3: CASSPPSAYEQYF; DNA: TGTGCCAGCAGCCCCCCCAGTGCCTACGAGCAGTACTTC
size: few; V: TRBV19; D: TRBD2; J: TRBJ2-1; CDR3: CASSIPGLAINEQFF; DNA: TGTGCCAGTAGTATCCCGGGACTAGCGATAAATGAGCAGTTCTTC
size: once; V: TRBV6-1; D: TRBD1; J: TRBJ2-1; CDR3: CASSEWDRGTGNEQFF; DNA: TGTGCCAGCAGTGAATGGGACAGGGGGACCGGCAATGAGCAGTTCTTC
size: -; V: TRBV4-1; D: -; J: TRBJ2-7; CDR3: CASSQDMGLGHEYF; DNA: TGCGCCAGCAGCCAAGATATGGGGTTGGGACATGAGTACTTC
size: -; V: TRBV5-6; D: -; J: TRBJ1-2; CDR3: CASSIGGRGNYGYTF; DNA: TGTGCCAGCAGCATAGGGGGTCGAGGCAACTATGGCTACACCTTC
size: -; V: TRBV7-2; D: -; J: TRBJ1-4; CDR3: CASSLTGGAYNEKLFF; DNA: TGTGCCAGCAGCTTAACCGGGGGGGCCTATAATGAAAAACTGTTTTTT
size: -; V: TRBV5-1; D: -; J: TRBJ2-6; CDR3: CASSQGNSGANVLTF; DNA: TGCGCCAGCAGCCAGGGGAACTCTGGGGCCAACGTCCTGACTTTC
size: -; V: TRBV5-1; D: -; J: TRBJ1-1; CDR3: CASSSFTGFTEAFF; DNA: TGCGCCAGCAGCTCCTTCACAGGTTTTACTGAAGCTTTCTTT
size: few; V: TRBV5-5; D: -; J: TRBJ1-3; CDR3: CASSSIATVSGNTIYF; DNA: TGTGCCAGCAGCTCTATCGCGACAGTCTCTGGAAACACCATATATTTT
size: -; V: TRBV2; D: -; J: TRBJ1-1; CDR3: CASRPDMNTEAFF; DNA: TGTGCCAGCAGGCCGGACATGAACACTGAAGCTTTCTTT
size: once; V: TRBV2; D: TRBD1; J: TRBJ2-1; CDR3: CASRATGTGGLNEQFF; DNA: TGTGCCAGCAGAGCCACCGGGACAGGGGGCTTAAATGAGCAGTTCTTC
size: -; V: TRBV6-5; D: TRBD1; J: TRBJ2-5; CDR3: CASSPTQGETQYF; DNA: TGTGCCAGCAGCCCAACACAGGGGGAGACCCAGTACTTC
size: -; V: TRBV7-9; D: -; J: TRBJ1-2; CDR3: CASSAQTGPNYGYTF; DNA: TGTGCCAGCAGCGCTCAGACAGGCCCTAACTATGGCTACACCTTC